Only a few counts were recorded for the clone carrying this T cell receptor (beta chain). Its antigen is still unknown. Germline values: CDR1 SGHVS, CDR2 FQNEAQ. Germline trimming cut 5 bases from V and 2 bases from J; bases unmatched to any gene: 3. The CDR3 contains 14 residues. Via MiXCR, TCRdb re-called the 5' RACE reads, giving one row per CDR3 protein. Of hundreds of thousands of distinct CDR3 sequences listed, about 12% are singletons. This entry is derived from a study of T cells after yellow fever vaccination. Across the whole study: SMART-Seq v4 Ultra Low Input prepared libraries from low-cell fractions.

The study's findings and limits: A small proportion of clonotypes was detected in both the CD4 and CD8 compartments. Most clones from primary vaccination resurfaced after the booster (approximately 97% CD4, 88% CD8).

Sequencing used CD4+ T cells sorted from PBMCs, obtained 15 days after the yellow fever booster vaccination. This chain uses TRBV7-8 with TRBJ2-3; 8 bases map to TRBD2. The receptor was derived from a man aged 18 to 35 who received the YFV17D yellow fever vaccine. The DNA of the CDR3 is TGTGCCAGCAGCCTGACTAGCGTCACAGATACGCAGTATTTT. Translating gives CASSLTSVTDTQYF.